This T cell receptor (beta chain) was sequenced during a study of vaccination effects on CD4 cells after COVID-19. General observations from the study: Few convalescent patients, and no early post-infection timepoints, were available to the study. Infection-derived and vaccine-derived clones contracted markedly late after vaccination. Healthy vaccinees showed cross-reactivity with common cold coronaviruses in only 1 of 255 vaccine-induced clones.

This clone occurred a few times. Its specificity is not known. The ViraFEST assay expanded antigen-specific CD4+ T cells with viral peptide pools before sequencing. Following culture for roughly 10 days, CD4+ T cells were isolated. Vaccinated participants had no history of SARS-CoV-2 infection and tested negative for nucleocapsid antibodies. A few million PBMC per well received about 9.6 IU/ml IL-2 and 9 to 10 ug/ml peptides in culture. Generated by immunoSEQ multiplex PCR, the TCRdb table keeps only in-frame clones and is missing some. The table shows more than 20,000 clones, with 74% occurring only once. The source was CD4+ T cells from PBMCs cultured with SARS-CoV-2 spike peptides, collected before COVID-19 vaccination. This TCR came from a human donor who received a COVID-19 vaccine.

The CDR3 DNA follows: TGTGCCAGCTCACCAGGGAATAATTCACCCCTCCACTTT. Its protein product is CASSPGNNSPLHF. The chain joins TRBV18 to TRBJ1-6; D unresolved. Trimming pared 2 bases from V and 5 bases from J, leaving 4 bases between. The CDR3 length is 13 residues. The V gene's germline CDR1 is KGHSH and CDR2 LQKENI.